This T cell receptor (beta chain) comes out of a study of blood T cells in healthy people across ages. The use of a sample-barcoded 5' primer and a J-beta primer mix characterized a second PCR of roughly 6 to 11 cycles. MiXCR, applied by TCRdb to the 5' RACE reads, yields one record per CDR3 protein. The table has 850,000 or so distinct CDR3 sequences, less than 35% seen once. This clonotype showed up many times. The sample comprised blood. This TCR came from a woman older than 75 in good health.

CDR3 in amino acids: CSVGPGAGQPQHF. The CDR3 DNA reads as TGCAGCGTGGGTCCGGGAGCAGGTCAGCCCCAGCATTTT. This sequence joins TRBV29-1 and TRBJ1-5; D gene uncertain. In germline, CDR1 is SQVTM, CDR2 ANQGSEA. The CDR3 spans 13 residues. The ends were cut back, 6 bases at V and 6 bases at J, with 15 bases in the middle. Looking up the rest from reference TRBV29-1 and TRBJ1-5 gives the full variable domain: SAVISQKPSRDICQRGTSLTIQCQVDSQVTMMFWYRQQPGQSLTLIATANQGSEATYESGFVIDKFPISRPNLTFSTLTVSNMSPEDSSIYLCSVGPGAGQPQHFGDGTRLSIL.